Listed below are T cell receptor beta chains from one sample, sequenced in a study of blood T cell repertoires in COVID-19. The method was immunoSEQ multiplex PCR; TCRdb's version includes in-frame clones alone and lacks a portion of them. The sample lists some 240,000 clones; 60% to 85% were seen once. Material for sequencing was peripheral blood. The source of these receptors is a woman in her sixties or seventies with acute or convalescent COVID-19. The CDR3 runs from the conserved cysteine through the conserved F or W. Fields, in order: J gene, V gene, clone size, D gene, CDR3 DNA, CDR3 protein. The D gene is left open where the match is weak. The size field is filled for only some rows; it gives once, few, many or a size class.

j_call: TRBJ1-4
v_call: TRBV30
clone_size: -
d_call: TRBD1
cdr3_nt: TGTGCCTGGAGTAACCGACAGGGTAAAGAAAAACTGTTTTTT
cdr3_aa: CAWSNRQGKEKLFF

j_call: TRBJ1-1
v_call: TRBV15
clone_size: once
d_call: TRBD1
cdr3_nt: TGTGCCACCAGCAGAGATCGGGGACAGACTGAAGCTTTCTTT
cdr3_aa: CATSRDRGQTEAFF

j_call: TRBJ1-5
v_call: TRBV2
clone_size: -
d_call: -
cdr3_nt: TGTGCCAGCAGTGAAGGCAGGGTGGAGCAGCCCCAGCATTTT
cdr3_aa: CASSEGRVEQPQHF

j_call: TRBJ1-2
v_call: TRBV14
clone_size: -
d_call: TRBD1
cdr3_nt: TGTGCCAGCAGCCAAGATGCAGGGACAGGGGGTTACTTC
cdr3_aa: CASSQDAGTGGYF

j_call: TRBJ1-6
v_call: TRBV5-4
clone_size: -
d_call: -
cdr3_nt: TGTGCCAGCAGCTTGGGGCAGGGTAATTCACCCCTCCACTTT
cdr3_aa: CASSLGQGNSPLHF

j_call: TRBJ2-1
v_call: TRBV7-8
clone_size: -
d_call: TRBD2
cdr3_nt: TGTGCCAGCAGTAGCGGGGGCCTCTTTTACGGCTCCTACAATGAGCAGTTCTTC
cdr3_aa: CASSSGGLFYGSYNEQFF

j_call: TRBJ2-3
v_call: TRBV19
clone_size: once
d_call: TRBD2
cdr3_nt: TGTGCCAGTAGTACTATTACTAGCGGGGGGAATACGCAGTATTTT
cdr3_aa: CASSTITSGGNTQYF

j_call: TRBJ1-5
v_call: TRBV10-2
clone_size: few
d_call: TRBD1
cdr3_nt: TGCGCCAGCAGTACAGGGGCCCATCAGCCCCAGCATTTT
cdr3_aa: CASSTGAHQPQHF

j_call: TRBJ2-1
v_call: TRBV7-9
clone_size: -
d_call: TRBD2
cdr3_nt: TGTGCCAGCAGCTCTCGACTAGCGGGGGGGCCTCGGAATGAGCAGTTCTTC
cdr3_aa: CASSSRLAGGPRNEQFF

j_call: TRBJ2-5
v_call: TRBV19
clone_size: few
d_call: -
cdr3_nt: TGTGCCAGTAGTAGGTCAGTACAAGAGACCCAGTACTTC
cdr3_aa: CASSRSVQETQYF

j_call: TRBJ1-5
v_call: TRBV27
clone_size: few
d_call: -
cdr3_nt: TGTGCCAGCAGTTTATGGCCCGATCAGCCCCAGCATTTT
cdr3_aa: CASSLWPDQPQHF

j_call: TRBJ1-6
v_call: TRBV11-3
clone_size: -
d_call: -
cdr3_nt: TGTGCCAGCAGCCCCGACTCCCATCATGTCTTGCCACCAAATTCACCCCTCCACTTT
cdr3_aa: CASSPDSHHVLPPNSPLHF

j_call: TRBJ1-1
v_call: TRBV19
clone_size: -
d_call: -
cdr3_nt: TGTGCCAGCAAAGCCTTTCCCCAGGGACTGGACACTGAAGCTTTCTTT
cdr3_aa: CASKAFPQGLDTEAFF

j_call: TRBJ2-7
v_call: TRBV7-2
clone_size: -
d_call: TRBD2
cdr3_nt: TGTGCCAGCAGCTTAGGGGCATTAGCGGGGGGCTTGAACGAGCAGTACTTC
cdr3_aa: CASSLGALAGGLNEQYF

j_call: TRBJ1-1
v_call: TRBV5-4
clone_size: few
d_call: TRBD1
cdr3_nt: TGTGCCAGCAGCTTGGGGGACAGGGTAATGAACACTGAAGCTTTCTTT
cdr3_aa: CASSLGDRVMNTEAFF

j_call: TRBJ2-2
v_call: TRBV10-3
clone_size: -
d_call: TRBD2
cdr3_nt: TGTGCCATCAGTGAGTCGACTAGCGGGGGCTCGGGCACCGGGGAGCTGTTTTTT
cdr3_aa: CAISESTSGGSGTGELFF

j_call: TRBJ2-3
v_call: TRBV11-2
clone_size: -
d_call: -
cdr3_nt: TGTGCCAGCTCGGGCGGGGTGACACACACAGATACGCAGTATTTT
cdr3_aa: CASSGGVTHTDTQYF

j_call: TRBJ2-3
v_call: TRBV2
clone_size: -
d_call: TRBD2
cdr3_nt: TGTGCCAGCAGCGCCGGGACTAGCGGGGGGCTCACAGATACGCAGTATTTT
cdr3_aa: CASSAGTSGGLTDTQYF

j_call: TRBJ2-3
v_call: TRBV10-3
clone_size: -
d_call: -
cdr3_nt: TGTGCCATTCGACAGGACTTCGCGCAGTATTTT
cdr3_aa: CAIRQDFAQYF

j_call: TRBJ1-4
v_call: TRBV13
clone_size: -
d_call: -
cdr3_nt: TGTGCCAGCAGCTTGGGGGGGAGCAGGCCTAATGAAAAACTGTTTTTT
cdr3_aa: CASSLGGSRPNEKLFF

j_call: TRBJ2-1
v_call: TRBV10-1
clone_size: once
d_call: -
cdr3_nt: TGCGCCAGCAGTGGAGTCGCGTACAATGAGCAGTTCTTC
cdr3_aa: CASSGVAYNEQFF

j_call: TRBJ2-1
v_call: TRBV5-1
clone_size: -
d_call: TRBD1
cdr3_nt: TGCGCCAGCAGCTTCATACCCGGGACAGGGGGACACAATGAGCAGTTCTTC
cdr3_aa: CASSFIPGTGGHNEQFF

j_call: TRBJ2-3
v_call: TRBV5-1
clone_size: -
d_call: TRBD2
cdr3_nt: TGCGCCAGCAGCTTGGATGCGGGGGTAAATACGCAGTATTTT
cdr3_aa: CASSLDAGVNTQYF

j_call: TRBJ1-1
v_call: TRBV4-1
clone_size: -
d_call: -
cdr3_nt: TGCGCCAGCAGCCAAGATCCGGGGGTGAACACTGAAGCTTTCTTT
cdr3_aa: CASSQDPGVNTEAFF

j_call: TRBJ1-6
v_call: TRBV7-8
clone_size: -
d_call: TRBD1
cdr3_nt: TGTGCCAGCAGCTCCCGGACAGGTCGAAATTCACCCCTCCACTTT
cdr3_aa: CASSSRTGRNSPLHF

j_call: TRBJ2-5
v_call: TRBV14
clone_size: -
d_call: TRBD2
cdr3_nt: TGTGCCAGCCGAGCGGGACTAGCGGGGAAGACCCAGTACTTC
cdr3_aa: CASRAGLAGKTQYF

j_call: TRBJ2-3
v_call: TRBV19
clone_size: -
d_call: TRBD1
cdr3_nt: TGTGCCAGTAGTCGAACCGGGACAGGTAGGACAGATACGCAGTATTTT
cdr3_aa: CASSRTGTGRTDTQYF

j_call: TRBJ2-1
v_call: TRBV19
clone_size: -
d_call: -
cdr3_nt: TGTGCCAGTAGTATCTGGGGGGATTTGTTCTTC
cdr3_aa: CASSIWGDLFF

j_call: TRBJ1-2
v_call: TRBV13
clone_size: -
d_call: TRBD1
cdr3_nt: TGTGCCAGCAGCCGGGACAGGGCTGGGTATGGCTACACCTTC
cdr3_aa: CASSRDRAGYGYTF

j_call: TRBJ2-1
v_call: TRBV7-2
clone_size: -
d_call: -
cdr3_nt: TGTGCCAGCAGCCAGACTCACCATGAGCAGTTCTTC
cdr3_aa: CASSQTHHEQFF

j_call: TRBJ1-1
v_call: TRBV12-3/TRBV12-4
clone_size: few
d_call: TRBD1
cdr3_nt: TGTGCCAGCAGGTGGACAGGATCCGGTGAAGCTTTCTTT
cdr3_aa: CASRWTGSGEAFF

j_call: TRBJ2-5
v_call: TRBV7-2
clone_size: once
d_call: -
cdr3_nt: TGTGCCAGCAGCTTTGTCAGGGCCCAGTACTTC
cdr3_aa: CASSFVRAQYF

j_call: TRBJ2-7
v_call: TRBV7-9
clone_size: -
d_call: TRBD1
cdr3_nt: TGTGCCAGCAGCTTAGCACAGGGGGCGCGGTACGAGCAGTACTTC
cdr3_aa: CASSLAQGARYEQYF

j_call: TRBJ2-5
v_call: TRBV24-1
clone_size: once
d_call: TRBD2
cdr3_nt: TGTGCCACCAGCGCCACCCTTCAAGCGGGGGCCAGACAAGAGACCCAGTACTTC
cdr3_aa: CATSATLQAGARQETQYF

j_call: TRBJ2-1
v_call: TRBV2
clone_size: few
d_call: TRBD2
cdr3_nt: TGTGCCAGCACCTCTAGCGGGGCCGGGTGGAATGAGCAGTTCTTC
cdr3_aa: CASTSSGAGWNEQFF

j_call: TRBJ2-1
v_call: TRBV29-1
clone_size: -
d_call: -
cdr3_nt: TGCAGCGTTGATCGGGACAGTCGGGGGGGTGAGCAGTTCTTC
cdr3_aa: CSVDRDSRGGEQFF

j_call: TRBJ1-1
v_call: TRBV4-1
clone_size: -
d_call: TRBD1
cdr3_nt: TGCGCCAGCAGCCAAAGACAGGGGGAAGGCGTCGCTGAAGCTTTCTTT
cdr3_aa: CASSQRQGEGVAEAFF

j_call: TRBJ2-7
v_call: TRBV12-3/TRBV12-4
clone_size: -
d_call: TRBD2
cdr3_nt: TGTGCCAGCAGTCTATCTAGCGGGGGGGAGCAGTACTTC
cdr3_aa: CASSLSSGGEQYF

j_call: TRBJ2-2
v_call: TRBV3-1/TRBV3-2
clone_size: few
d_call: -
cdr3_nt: TGTGCCAGCAGCCAAGCGGGGTCTACCGGGGAGCTGTTTTTT
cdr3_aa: CASSQAGSTGELFF

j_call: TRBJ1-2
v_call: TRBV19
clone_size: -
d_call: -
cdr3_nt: TGTGCCAGTAGTATGAAGAGCCCCCCCTATGGCTACACCTTC
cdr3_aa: CASSMKSPPYGYTF

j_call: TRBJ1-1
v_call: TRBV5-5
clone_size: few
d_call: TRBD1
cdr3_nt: TGTGCCAGCAGCCTTGTGCCAGGACAGGACACTGAAGCTTTCTTT
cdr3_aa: CASSLVPGQDTEAFF

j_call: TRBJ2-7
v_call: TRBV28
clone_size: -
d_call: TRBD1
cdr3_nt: TGTGCCAGCAGTTTATTAGGGACAGGGGGGCTGTACGAGCAGTACTTC
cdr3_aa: CASSLLGTGGLYEQYF

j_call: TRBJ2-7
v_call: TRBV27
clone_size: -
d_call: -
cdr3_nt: TGTGCCAGCAGACGGAACAGGGAATACCCCTACGAGCAGTACTTC
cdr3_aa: CASRRNREYPYEQYF

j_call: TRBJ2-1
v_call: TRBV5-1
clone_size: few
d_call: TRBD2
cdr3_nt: TGCGCCAGCAGCTTGGCCCCGGCGGGGGGTGACAATGAGCAGTTCTTC
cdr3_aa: CASSLAPAGGDNEQFF

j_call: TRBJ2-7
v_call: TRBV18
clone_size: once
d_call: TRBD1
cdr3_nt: TGTGCCAGCTCGCCGGGACAGACCCACGAGCAGTACTTC
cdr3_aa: CASSPGQTHEQYF

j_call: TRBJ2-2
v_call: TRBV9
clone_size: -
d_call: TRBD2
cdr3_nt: TGTGCCAGCAGCGTAGCGGCTAGCGGGGGGGCCAACACCGGGGAGCTGTTTTTT
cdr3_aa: CASSVAASGGANTGELFF

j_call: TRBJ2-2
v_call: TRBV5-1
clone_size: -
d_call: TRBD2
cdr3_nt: TGCGCCAGCAGCCCTGCGGGGGGAGGCACCGGGGAGCTGTTTTTT
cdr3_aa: CASSPAGGGTGELFF

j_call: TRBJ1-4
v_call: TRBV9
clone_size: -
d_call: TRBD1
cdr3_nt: TGTGCCAGCAGCCCCCGGGCAGGGGGTAAGGAAAAACTGTTTTTT
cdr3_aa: CASSPRAGGKEKLFF

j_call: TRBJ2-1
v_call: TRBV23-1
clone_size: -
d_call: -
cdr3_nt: TGCGGACAGCAGCCCGGCCTCGCGGGGGAGCAGTTCTTC
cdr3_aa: CGQQPGLAGEQFF

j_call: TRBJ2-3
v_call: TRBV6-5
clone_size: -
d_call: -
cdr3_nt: TGTGCCAGCACCAAAGCGGGCGGACGCACAGATACGCAGTATTTT
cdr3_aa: CASTKAGGRTDTQYF

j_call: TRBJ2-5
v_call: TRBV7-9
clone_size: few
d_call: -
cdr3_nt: TGTGCCAGCAGCTTACGCCCCAGGGGCGCGCCCGAGACCCAGTACTTC
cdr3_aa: CASSLRPRGAPETQYF